Listed below are T cell receptor beta chains from one sample, sequenced in a study of blood T cell repertoires in COVID-19. Sequencing was performed with immunoSEQ multiplex PCR; in TCRdb, only in-frame clones are kept and a portion is missing. The repertoire holds approximately 180,000 clones, with over 75% as singletons. Sample: peripheral blood. The receptors come from a human donor with active or convalescent COVID-19. The donor label of this sample is uncertain. Each CDR3 is given with its conserved first and last residue. The D gene is left open where the match is weak. Clone size is stated in some rows and not others, as once, few, many or a class when expanded.

clone_size j_call d_call v_call cdr3_aa
NA TRBJ2-7 TRBD2 TRBV5-1 CASGTSGTYEQYF
NA TRBJ2-3 TRBD2 TRBV11-2 CASSSGLAGVSDTQYF
NA TRBJ1-2 TRBD1 TRBV28 CASGQGYGYTF
NA TRBJ2-2 NA TRBV6-5 CASKWSGWNTGELFF
NA TRBJ2-2 NA TRBV27 CASSMLGAGELFF
NA TRBJ2-3 TRBD1 TRBV23-1 CASSPSKDRAVGTDTQYF
many TRBJ2-7 NA TRBV6-1 CASSEKEEGSYEQYF
few TRBJ2-7 TRBD2 TRBV2 CASSDLVGRLAGVGYEQYF
once TRBJ2-2 NA TRBV7-9 CASSSPAQGAGELFF
once TRBJ1-1 NA TRBV7-6 CASSLGTMNTEAFF
few TRBJ2-7 NA TRBV5-1 CASSSTTGLSLYEQYF
NA TRBJ2-7 NA TRBV7-9 CASSPRSSYEQYF
once TRBJ1-1 NA TRBV5-6 CASSLDAGWTEAFF
NA TRBJ1-6 TRBD1 TRBV5-1 CASSLQGEADNSPLHF
NA TRBJ1-1 NA TRBV6-4 CASSDSKTGAEGKLNTEAFF
NA TRBJ2-7 TRBD2 TRBV3-1/TRBV3-2 CASSQTSGSYEQYF
NA TRBJ2-5 NA TRBV2 CASSKTGWETQYF
NA TRBJ1-1 NA TRBV3-1/TRBV3-2 CASSPLGGNTEAFF
many TRBJ2-3 TRBD1 TRBV28 CASSLVGTGFRF
NA TRBJ2-3 TRBD1 TRBV18 CASSLRDRTTDTQYF
NA TRBJ1-1 NA TRBV9 CASSVDQGTTEAFF
NA TRBJ2-5 TRBD2 TRBV7-3 CASSLNPGGETQYF
NA TRBJ1-1 TRBD1 TRBV28 CASSYDRGRTEAFF
few TRBJ1-2 NA TRBV10-3 CATGGPYGYTF
NA TRBJ1-5 NA TRBV18 CASSPTFNQPQHF
NA TRBJ2-4 NA TRBV9 CASSDPDGNLAKNIQYF
NA TRBJ1-3 NA TRBV28 CASSFSGGGRNTIYF
NA TRBJ1-1 TRBD1 TRBV9 CASSVSNTGAGEAFF
NA TRBJ2-1 TRBD2 TRBV2 CASMESAGGAAYNEQFF
NA TRBJ2-1 NA TRBV19 CASSNLGRGRLYNEQFF
NA TRBJ2-1 TRBD2 TRBV23-1 CASSHSAGGDSYNEQFF
NA TRBJ1-2 NA TRBV27 CASSLNLQGRAANGYTF
NA TRBJ2-1 NA TRBV9 CASSVGSSYNEQFF
NA TRBJ2-7 NA TRBV7-2 CASSLAGPGFEQYF
NA TRBJ2-3 TRBD2 TRBV5-4 CASSRTSGVSTDTQYF
NA TRBJ2-5 NA TRBV30 CAWGRNSGGAQYF
NA TRBJ2-7 TRBD2 TRBV28 CASKLAGPSSYEQYF
NA TRBJ2-3 NA TRBV5-1 CASSVVGVAPTDTQYF
NA TRBJ2-7 NA TRBV11-1 CASSPGSGREQYF
once TRBJ2-7 NA TRBV28 CASGGASYEQYF
NA TRBJ1-5 TRBD1 TRBV24-1 CATSDRTGWGNQPQHF
few TRBJ2-5 NA TRBV7-3 CASSSTQKETQYF
NA TRBJ2-7 NA TRBV7-6 CASSSRDEQYF
NA TRBJ1-2 TRBD1 TRBV6-5 CASEPGQPNYGYTF
NA TRBJ2-1 TRBD2 TRBV5-4 CASSWDLATGGQSNEQFF
NA TRBJ2-3 TRBD1 TRBV7-2 CASSSDRGARGTQYF
NA TRBJ1-6 NA TRBV28 CASSLFAFSNSPLHF
NA TRBJ2-1 TRBD2 TRBV4-3 CASSQGGGEQFF
NA TRBJ1-1 TRBD1 TRBV27 CASSSLTGANTEAFF
NA TRBJ2-5 TRBD1 TRBV29-1 CSAPDGQGAVRAQYF
NA TRBJ1-1 TRBD1 TRBV2 CASSGQGNTEAFF
NA TRBJ2-3 TRBD2 TRBV20-1 CSASRLAGGSTDTQYF